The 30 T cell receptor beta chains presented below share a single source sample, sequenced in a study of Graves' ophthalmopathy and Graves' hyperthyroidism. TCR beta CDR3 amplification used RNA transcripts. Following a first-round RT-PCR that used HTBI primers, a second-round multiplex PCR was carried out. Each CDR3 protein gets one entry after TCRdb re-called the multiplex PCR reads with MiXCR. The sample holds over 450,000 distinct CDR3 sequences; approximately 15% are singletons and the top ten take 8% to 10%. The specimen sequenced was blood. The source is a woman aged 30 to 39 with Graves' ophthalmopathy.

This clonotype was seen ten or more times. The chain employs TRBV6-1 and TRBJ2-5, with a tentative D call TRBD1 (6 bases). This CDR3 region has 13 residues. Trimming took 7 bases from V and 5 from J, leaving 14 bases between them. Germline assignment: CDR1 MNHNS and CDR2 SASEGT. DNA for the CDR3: TGTGCCAGCACCACCGGGACAAGGGAGACCCAGTACTTC. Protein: CASTTGTRETQYF.

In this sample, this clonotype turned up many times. The CDR3 loop reads CASSPPAGSNYGYTF. CDR3 bases: TGTGCCAGCAGCCCCCCGGCAGGCAGTAACTATGGCTACACCTTC. The genes are TRBV6-1 and TRBJ1-2; D is ambiguous. In germline, CDR1 is MNHNS, CDR2 SASEGT. The CDR3 consists of 15 residues. V lost 6 bases, J lost 1 base, and 15 bases lay in between.

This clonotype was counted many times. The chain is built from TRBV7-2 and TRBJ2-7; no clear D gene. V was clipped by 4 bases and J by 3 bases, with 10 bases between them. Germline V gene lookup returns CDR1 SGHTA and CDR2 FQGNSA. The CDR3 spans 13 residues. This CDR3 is CASSSRPNYEQYF. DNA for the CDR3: TGTGCCAGCAGCTCCCGACCCAACTACGAGCAGTACTTC.

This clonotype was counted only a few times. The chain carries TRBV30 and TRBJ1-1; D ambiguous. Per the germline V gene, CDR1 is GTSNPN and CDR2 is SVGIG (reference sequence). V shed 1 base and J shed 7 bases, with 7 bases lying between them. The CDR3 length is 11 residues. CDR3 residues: CAWSARDEAFF. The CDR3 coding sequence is TGTGCCTGGAGTGCCCGGGATGAAGCTTTCTTT.

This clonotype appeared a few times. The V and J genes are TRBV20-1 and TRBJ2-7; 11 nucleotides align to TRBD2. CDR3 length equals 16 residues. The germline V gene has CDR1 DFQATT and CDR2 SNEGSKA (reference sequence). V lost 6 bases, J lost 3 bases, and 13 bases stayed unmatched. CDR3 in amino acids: CSADPVTSGNGYEQYF. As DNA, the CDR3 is TGCAGTGCAGATCCTGTGACTAGCGGGAACGGCTACGAGCAGTACTTC.

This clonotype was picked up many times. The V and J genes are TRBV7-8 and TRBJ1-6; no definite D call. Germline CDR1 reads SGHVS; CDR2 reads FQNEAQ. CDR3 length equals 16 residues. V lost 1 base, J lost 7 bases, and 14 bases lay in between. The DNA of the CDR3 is TGTGCCAGCAGCTTAGGGGGTGAGGGCACCAATTCACCCCTCCACTTT. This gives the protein CASSLGGEGTNSPLHF.

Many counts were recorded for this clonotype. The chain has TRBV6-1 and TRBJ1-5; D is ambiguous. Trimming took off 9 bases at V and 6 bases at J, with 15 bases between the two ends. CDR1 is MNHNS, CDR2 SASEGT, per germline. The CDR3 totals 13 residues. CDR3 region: CASRDPAGQPQHF. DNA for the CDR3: TGTGCCAGTCGAGATCCTGCTGGTCAGCCCCAGCATTTT.

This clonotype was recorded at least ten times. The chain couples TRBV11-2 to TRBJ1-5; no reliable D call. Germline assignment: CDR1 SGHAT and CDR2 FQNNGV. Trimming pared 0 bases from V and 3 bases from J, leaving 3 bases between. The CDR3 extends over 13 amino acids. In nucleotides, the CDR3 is TGTGCCAGCAGCTTAGATGCCAATCAGCCCCAGCATTTT. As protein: CASSLDANQPQHF.

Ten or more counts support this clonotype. The DNA for the CDR3 is TGTGCCAGTAGTATGATGGCAGGGGATGGCTACACCTTC. This codes for CASSMMAGDGYTF. V is TRBV19 and J is TRBJ1-2, with D maybe TRBD1 (6 bases). V was shortened by 3 bases and J by 6 bases, with 11 bases between the two germline ends. This CDR3 is 13 amino acids long. CDR1 is LNHDA and CDR2 is SQIVND in the germline V gene (reference sequence).

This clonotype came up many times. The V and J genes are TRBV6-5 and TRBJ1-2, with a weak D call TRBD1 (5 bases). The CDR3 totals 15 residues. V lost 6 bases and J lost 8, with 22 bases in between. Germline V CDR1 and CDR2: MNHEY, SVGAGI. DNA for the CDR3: TGTGCCAGCAGGGGGGTGGTGCAAAAATCGGGCGGCTACACCTTC. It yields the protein CASRGVVQKSGGYTF.

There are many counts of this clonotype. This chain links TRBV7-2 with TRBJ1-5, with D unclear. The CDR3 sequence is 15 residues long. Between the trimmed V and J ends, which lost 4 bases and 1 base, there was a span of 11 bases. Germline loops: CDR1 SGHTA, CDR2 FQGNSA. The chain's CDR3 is CASSSGDMSNQPQHF. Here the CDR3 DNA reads TGTGCCAGCAGCTCCGGCGACATGAGCAATCAGCCCCAGCATTTT.

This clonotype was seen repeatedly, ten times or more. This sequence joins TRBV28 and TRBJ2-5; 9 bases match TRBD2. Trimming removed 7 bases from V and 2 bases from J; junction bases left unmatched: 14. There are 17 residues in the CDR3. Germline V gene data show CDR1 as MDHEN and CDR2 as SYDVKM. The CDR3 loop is CASMRASGNLLQETQYF. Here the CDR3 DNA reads TGTGCCAGCATGCGGGCTAGCGGGAACTTACTACAAGAGACCCAGTACTTC.

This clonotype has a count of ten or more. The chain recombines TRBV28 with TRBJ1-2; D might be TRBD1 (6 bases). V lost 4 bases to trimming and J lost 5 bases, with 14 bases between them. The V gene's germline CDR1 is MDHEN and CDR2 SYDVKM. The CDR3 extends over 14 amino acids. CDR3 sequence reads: CASSYLRTAYGYTF. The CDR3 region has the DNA TGTGCCAGCAGTTACCTCCGGACAGCTTATGGCTACACCTTC.

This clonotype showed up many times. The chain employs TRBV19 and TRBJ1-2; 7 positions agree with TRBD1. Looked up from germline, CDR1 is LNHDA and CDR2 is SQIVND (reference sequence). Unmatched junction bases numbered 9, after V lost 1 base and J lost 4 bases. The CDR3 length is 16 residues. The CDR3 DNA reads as TGTGCCAGTAGTATAGCCCTCAAGGGGGCCGGCTATGGCTACACCTTC. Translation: CASSIALKGAGYGYTF. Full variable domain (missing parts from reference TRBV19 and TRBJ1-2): DGGITQSPKYLFRKEGQNVTLSCEQNLNHDAMYWYRQDPGQGLRLIYYSQIVNDFQKGDIAEGYSVSREKKESFPLTVTSAQKNPTAFYLCASSIALKGAGYGYTFGSGTRLTVV.

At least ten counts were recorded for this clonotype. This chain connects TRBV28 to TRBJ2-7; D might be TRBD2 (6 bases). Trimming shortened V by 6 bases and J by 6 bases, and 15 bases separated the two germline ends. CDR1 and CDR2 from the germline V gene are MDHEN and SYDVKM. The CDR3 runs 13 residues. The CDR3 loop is CASSPRDSVEQYF. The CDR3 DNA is TGTGCCAGCAGCCCCCGGGACTCAGTCGAGCAGTACTTC.

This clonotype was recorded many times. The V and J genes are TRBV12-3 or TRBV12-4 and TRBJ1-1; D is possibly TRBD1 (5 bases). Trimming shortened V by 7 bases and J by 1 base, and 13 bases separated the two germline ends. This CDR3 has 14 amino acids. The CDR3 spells CASTWGSPNTEAFF. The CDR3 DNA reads TGTGCCAGCACCTGGGGCTCCCCGAACACTGAAGCTTTCTTT.

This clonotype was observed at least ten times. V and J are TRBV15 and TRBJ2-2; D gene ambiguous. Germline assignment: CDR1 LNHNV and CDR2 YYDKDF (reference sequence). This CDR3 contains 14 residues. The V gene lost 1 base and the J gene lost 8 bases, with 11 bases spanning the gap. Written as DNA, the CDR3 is TGTGCCACCAGCAGAGTTACCTCTTCTGGGGAGCTGTTTTTT. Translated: CATSRVTSSGELFF.

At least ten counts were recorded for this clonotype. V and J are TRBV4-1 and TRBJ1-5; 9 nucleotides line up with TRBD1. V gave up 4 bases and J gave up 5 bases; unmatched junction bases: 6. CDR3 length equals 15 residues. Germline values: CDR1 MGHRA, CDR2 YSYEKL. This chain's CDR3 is CASSPEGQGDQPQHF. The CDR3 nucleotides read TGCGCCAGCAGCCCTGAGGGACAGGGTGATCAGCCCCAGCATTTT.

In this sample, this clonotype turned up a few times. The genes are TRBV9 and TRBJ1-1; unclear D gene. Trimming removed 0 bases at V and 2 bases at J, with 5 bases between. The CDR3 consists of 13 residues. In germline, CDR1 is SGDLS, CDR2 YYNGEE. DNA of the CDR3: TGTGCCAGCAGCGTAGCTGTTAACACTGAAGCTTTCTTT. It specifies CASSVAVNTEAFF. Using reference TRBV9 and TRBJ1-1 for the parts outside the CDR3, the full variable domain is DSGVTQTPKHLITATGQRVTLRCSPRSGDLSVYWYQQSLDQGLQFLIQYYNGEERAKGNILERFSAQQFPDLHSELNLSSLELGDSALYFCASSVAVNTEAFFGQGTRLTVV.

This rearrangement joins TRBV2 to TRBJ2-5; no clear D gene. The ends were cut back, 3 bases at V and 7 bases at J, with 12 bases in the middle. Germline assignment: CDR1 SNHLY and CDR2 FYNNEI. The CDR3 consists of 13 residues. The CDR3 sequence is CASSDSPPGTQYF. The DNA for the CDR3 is TGTGCCAGCAGTGATTCCCCGCCAGGGACCCAGTACTTC.

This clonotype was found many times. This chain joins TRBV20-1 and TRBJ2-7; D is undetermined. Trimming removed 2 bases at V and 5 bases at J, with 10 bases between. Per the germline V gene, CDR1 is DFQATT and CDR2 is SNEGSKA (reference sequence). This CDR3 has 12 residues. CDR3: CSARSGRDEQYF. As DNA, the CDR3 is TGCAGTGCTAGATCCGGTAGGGACGAGCAGTACTTC.

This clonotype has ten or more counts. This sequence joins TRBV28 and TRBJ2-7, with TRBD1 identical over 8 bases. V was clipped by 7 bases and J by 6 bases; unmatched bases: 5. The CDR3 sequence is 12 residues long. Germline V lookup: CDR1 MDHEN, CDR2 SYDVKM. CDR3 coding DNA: TGTGCCAGCAATCAGGGGGCGGGCGAGCAGTACTTC. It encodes CASNQGAGEQYF.

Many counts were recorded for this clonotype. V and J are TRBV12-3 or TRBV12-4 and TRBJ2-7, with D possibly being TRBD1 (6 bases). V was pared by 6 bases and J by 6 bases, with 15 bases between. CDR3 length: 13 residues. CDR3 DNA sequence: TGTGCCAGCAGGGGGGACATTACATCCGAGCAGTACTTC. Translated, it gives CASRGDITSEQYF.

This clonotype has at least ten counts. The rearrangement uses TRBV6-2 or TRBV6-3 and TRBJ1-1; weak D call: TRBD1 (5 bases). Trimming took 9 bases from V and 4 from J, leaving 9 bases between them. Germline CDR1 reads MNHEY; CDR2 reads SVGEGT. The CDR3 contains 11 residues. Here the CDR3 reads CASEGPTEAFF. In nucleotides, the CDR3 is TGTGCCAGTGAGGGGCCCACTGAAGCTTTCTTT.

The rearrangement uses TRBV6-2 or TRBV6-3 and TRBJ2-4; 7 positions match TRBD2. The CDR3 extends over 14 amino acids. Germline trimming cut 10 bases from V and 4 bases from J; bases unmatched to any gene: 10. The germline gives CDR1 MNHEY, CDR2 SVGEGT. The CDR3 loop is CATFSMGGKNIQYF. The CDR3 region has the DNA TGTGCCACATTCTCGATGGGGGGGAAAAACATTCAGTACTTC.

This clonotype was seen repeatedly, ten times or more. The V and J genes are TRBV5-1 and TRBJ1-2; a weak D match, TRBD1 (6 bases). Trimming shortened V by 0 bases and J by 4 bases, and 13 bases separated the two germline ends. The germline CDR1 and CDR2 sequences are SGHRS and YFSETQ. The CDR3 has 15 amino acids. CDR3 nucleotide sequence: TGCGCCAGCAGCTTGGACTCGCCAGGGGTCTATGGCTACACCTTC. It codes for CASSLDSPGVYGYTF.

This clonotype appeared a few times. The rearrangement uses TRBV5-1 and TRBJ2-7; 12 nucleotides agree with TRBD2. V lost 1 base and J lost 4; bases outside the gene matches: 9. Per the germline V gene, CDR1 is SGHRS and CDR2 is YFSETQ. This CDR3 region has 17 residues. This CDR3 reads CASSLTGRTSGIYEQYF. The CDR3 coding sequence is TGCGCCAGCAGCTTGACCGGCCGGACTAGCGGGATTTACGAGCAGTACTTC.

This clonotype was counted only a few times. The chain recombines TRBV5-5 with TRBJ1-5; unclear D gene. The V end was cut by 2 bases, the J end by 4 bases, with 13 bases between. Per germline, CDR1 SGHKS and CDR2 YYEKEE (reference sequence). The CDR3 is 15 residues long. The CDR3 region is CASSLGREINQPQHF. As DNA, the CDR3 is TGTGCCAGCAGCTTAGGAAGGGAAATTAATCAGCCCCAGCATTTT.

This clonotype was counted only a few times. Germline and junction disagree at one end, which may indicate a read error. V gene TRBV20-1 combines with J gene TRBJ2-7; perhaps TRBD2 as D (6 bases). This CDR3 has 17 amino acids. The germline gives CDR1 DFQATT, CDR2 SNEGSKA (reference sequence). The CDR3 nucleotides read TGCGGTGCTAGATTCGCAAGAGGCGGAGGAGGGAACTACGAGCAGTACTTC. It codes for CGARFARGGGGNYEQYF.

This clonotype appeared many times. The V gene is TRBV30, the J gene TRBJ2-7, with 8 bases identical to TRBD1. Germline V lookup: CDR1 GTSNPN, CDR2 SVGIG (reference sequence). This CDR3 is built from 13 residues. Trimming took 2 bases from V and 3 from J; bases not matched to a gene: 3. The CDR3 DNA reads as TGTGCCTGGAGTTATGACAGGGGCTACGAGCAGTACTTC. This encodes CAWSYDRGYEQYF.